The 2 T cell receptor beta chains given below trace back to one sample, sequenced in a study of blood T cell repertoires in COVID-19. TCRdb's table, derived via immunoSEQ multiplex PCR, lists solely in-frame clones and lacks some. Of 130,000 to 150,000 clones listed, around 85% are singletons. Sequenced: peripheral blood. The origin of the receptors is a woman aged 40-49 years with active or convalescent COVID-19.

The rearrangement links TRBV11-2 to TRBJ2-3; 8 bases agree with TRBD2. CDR1 is SGHAT and CDR2 is FQNNGV in the germline V gene. This CDR3 region has 16 residues. V lost 5 bases to trimming and J lost 5 bases; unmatched junction nucleotides: 12. The CDR3 DNA is TGTGCCAGCAGCCTCTCCACAGCGGGAGTCGGAGATACGCAGTATTTT. This translates into CASSLSTAGVGDTQYF.

This chain connects TRBV2 to TRBJ1-5, with 11 bases fitting TRBD1. The CDR3 contains 15 residues. Trimming at V came to 6 bases and at J to 5 bases, leaving 6 bases not matched to a gene. CDR1 is SNHLY, CDR2 FYNNEI, per germline. The CDR3 loop is CASRARTGGDQPQHF. CDR3 nucleotide sequence: TGTGCCAGCAGGGCCCGGACAGGGGGCGATCAGCCCCAGCATTTT. The variable domain in full, completed from reference TRBV2 and TRBJ1-5, reads EPEVTQTPSHQVTQMGQEVILRCVPISNHLYFYWYRQILGQKVEFLVSFYNNEISEKSEIFDDQFSVERPDGSNFTLKIRSTKLEDSAMYFCASRARTGGDQPQHFGDGTRLSIL.